This TCR beta chain was identified in a study of blood T cell repertoires in COVID-19. In the study overall: Both acute and convalescent COVID-19 samples were obtained from the United States, Italy and Spain.

Here immunoSEQ multiplex PCR was the method, and the copy in TCRdb shows in-frame clones only, minus some. Here the sample spans 200,000 to 250,000 clones, 86% being singletons. Per the germline V gene, CDR1 is SGHTS and CDR2 is YDEGEE. The ends lost 0 bases at V and 0 bases at J; junction bases unmatched: 3. This CDR3 comprises 17 residues. The chain links TRBV5-8 to TRBJ2-6, with 7 bases identical to TRBD1. Sequencing was performed on peripheral blood. The clonotype originates from a woman in her fifties or sixties with COVID-19, enrolled during active disease. CDR3 protein: CASSLGDRLSGANVLTF. The CDR3 DNA is TGTGCCAGCAGCTTGGGGGACAGACTCTCTGGGGCCAACGTCCTGACTTTC.